This is a list of T cell receptor beta chains from one sample in a study of OX40 agonist ivuxolimab in advanced cancers. Assay: immunoSEQ multiplex PCR; the TCRdb copy retains only in-frame clones and omits some. Of 77,000 or so clones in the sample, around 91% were seen once. Source: CD4+ or CD8+ T cells sorted from blood, taken in a trial of the OX40 agonist ivuxolimab. The receptors stem from an adult with an advanced solid tumor such as melanoma, head and neck, liver or kidney cancer. Each CDR3 is given with its conserved first and last residue. The D gene is left open where the match is weak. The size entry is marked missing in some rows and otherwise reads once, few, many or a size class.

V gene: TRBV10-3; J gene: TRBJ2-4; D gene: .; clone size: .; CDR3 length: 13; CDR3 DNA: TGTGCCATCAGCACCGGGCTCAGAGACATTCAGTACTTC; CDR3 protein: CAISTGLRDIQYF
V gene: TRBV19; J gene: TRBJ1-5; D gene: .; clone size: .; CDR3 length: 17; CDR3 DNA: TGTGCCAGTAGTGCGCCGGGACGCAGTAATAGCAATCAGCCCCAGCATTTT; CDR3 protein: CASSAPGRSNSNQPQHF
V gene: TRBV11-3; J gene: TRBJ2-7; D gene: .; clone size: .; CDR3 length: 13; CDR3 DNA: TGTGCCAGCAGCTTTGGGGGGACCTACGAGCAGTACTTC; CDR3 protein: CASSFGGTYEQYF
V gene: TRBV19; J gene: TRBJ2-3; D gene: .; clone size: .; CDR3 length: 13; CDR3 DNA: TGTGCCAGTAGTATGTCGCGCACAGATACGCAGTATTTT; CDR3 protein: CASSMSRTDTQYF
V gene: TRBV6-1; J gene: TRBJ2-7; D gene: TRBD2; clone size: .; CDR3 length: 14; CDR3 DNA: TGTGCCAGCAGTGACGGGCTAGCGGGTCTCCAGCAGTACTTC; CDR3 protein: CASSDGLAGLQQYF
V gene: TRBV14; J gene: TRBJ2-1; D gene: .; clone size: .; CDR3 length: 15; CDR3 DNA: TGTGCCAGCAGCGCCCGACTTGGGTTGGGGAATGAGCAGTTCTTC; CDR3 protein: CASSARLGLGNEQFF
V gene: TRBV28; J gene: TRBJ2-1; D gene: TRBD1; clone size: .; CDR3 length: 16; CDR3 DNA: TGTGCCAGCAGCCGGTTAGGACAGGGGGCTTACAATGAGCAGTTCTTC; CDR3 protein: CASSRLGQGAYNEQFF
V gene: TRBV7-2; J gene: TRBJ1-3; D gene: .; clone size: .; CDR3 length: 11; CDR3 DNA: TGTGCCGGTCGTCGGGGAAACACCATATATTTT; CDR3 protein: CAGRRGNTIYF
V gene: TRBV29-1; J gene: TRBJ1-1; D gene: .; clone size: .; CDR3 length: 11; CDR3 DNA: TGCAGCGCCCCCTTTAACACTGAAGCTTTCTTT; CDR3 protein: CSAPFNTEAFF
V gene: TRBV19; J gene: TRBJ2-7; D gene: TRBD1; clone size: .; CDR3 length: 16; CDR3 DNA: TGTGCCAGTAGTGCCGGACAGGGAATATCGCCCTACGAGCAGTACTTC; CDR3 protein: CASSAGQGISPYEQYF
V gene: TRBV5-1; J gene: TRBJ2-3; D gene: TRBD2; clone size: .; CDR3 length: 16; CDR3 DNA: TGCGCCAGCAGCTTGCCAGGGCGGGAGAGCACAGATACGCAGTATTTT; CDR3 protein: CASSLPGRESTDTQYF
V gene: TRBV7-8; J gene: TRBJ1-1; D gene: .; clone size: once; CDR3 length: 15; CDR3 DNA: TGTGCCAGCAGCTGGGGGGTGGGGAGATACACTGAAGCTTTCTTT; CDR3 protein: CASSWGVGRYTEAFF
V gene: TRBV18; J gene: TRBJ2-7; D gene: TRBD1; clone size: .; CDR3 length: 13; CDR3 DNA: TGTGCCAGCTCAAGGGACAGTCAAGCCGAGCAGTACTTC; CDR3 protein: CASSRDSQAEQYF
V gene: TRBV4-2; J gene: TRBJ2-5; D gene: .; clone size: .; CDR3 length: 14; CDR3 DNA: TGTGCCAGCAGCCAAGTGGGGGGCCAAGAGACCCAGTACTTC; CDR3 protein: CASSQVGGQETQYF
V gene: TRBV5-1; J gene: TRBJ1-6; D gene: TRBD1; clone size: .; CDR3 length: 14; CDR3 DNA: TGCGCCAGCAGCTTCTCAGGGGGAGAATCACCCCTCCACTTT; CDR3 protein: CASSFSGGESPLHF
V gene: TRBV19; J gene: TRBJ1-2; D gene: .; clone size: once; CDR3 length: 15; CDR3 DNA: TGTGCCAGTACTCAAAACGGGGGGGACAACTATGGCTACACCTTC; CDR3 protein: CASTQNGGDNYGYTF
V gene: TRBV5-1; J gene: TRBJ2-1; D gene: TRBD2; clone size: .; CDR3 length: 15; CDR3 DNA: TGCGCCAGCAGCTGGGGCGGGAGTTCGGACAATGAGCAGTTCTTC; CDR3 protein: CASSWGGSSDNEQFF
V gene: TRBV19; J gene: TRBJ1-1; D gene: .; clone size: .; CDR3 length: 16; CDR3 DNA: TGTGCCAGTAGTATGAAGACTACCCGCGGGGTTACTGAAGCTTTCTTT; CDR3 protein: CASSMKTTRGVTEAFF
V gene: TRBV28; J gene: TRBJ2-7; D gene: .; clone size: .; CDR3 length: 10; CDR3 DNA: TGTGCCAGCAGCGGTAGCGAGCAGTACTTC; CDR3 protein: CASSGSEQYF
V gene: TRBV6-5; J gene: TRBJ1-5; D gene: .; clone size: .; CDR3 length: 14; CDR3 DNA: TGTGCCAGCAGACAGACTGGGGGCAATCAGCCCCAGCATTTT; CDR3 protein: CASRQTGGNQPQHF
V gene: TRBV13; J gene: TRBJ1-2; D gene: .; clone size: .; CDR3 length: 13; CDR3 DNA: TGTGCCAGCAGCTTAGCTCGGGGGTATGGCTACACCTTC; CDR3 protein: CASSLARGYGYTF
V gene: TRBV7-2; J gene: TRBJ2-7; D gene: .; clone size: .; CDR3 length: 15; CDR3 DNA: TGTGCCAGCAGCCCCAACCCTCTAGCAACTTACGAGCAGTACTTC; CDR3 protein: CASSPNPLATYEQYF
V gene: TRBV27; J gene: TRBJ2-7; D gene: TRBD2; clone size: .; CDR3 length: 16; CDR3 DNA: TGTGCCAGCAGTTTCCGGGCTAGCGGGCACACCTACGAGCAGTACTTC; CDR3 protein: CASSFRASGHTYEQYF
V gene: TRBV15; J gene: TRBJ1-4; D gene: .; clone size: .; CDR3 length: 14; CDR3 DNA: TGTGCCACCAGCAGAGGGGCCGGGGCCGGGAAACTGTTTTTT; CDR3 protein: CATSRGAGAGKLFF
V gene: TRBV5-1; J gene: TRBJ2-3; D gene: .; clone size: .; CDR3 length: 18; CDR3 DNA: TGCGCCAGCAGCTTGGGTCTTACTAGTAGCGGTAGCACAGATACGCAGTATTTT; CDR3 protein: CASSLGLTSSGSTDTQYF
V gene: TRBV6-5; J gene: TRBJ2-7; D gene: .; clone size: .; CDR3 length: 12; CDR3 DNA: TGTGCCAGCAGCCAATGGGCTTTGGGCGGAGACTTC; CDR3 protein: CASSQWALGGDF
V gene: TRBV7-9; J gene: TRBJ2-7; D gene: TRBD2; clone size: .; CDR3 length: 14; CDR3 DNA: TGTGCCAGCAGCCTCGGACTAGCGGGAGGCGAACAGTACTTC; CDR3 protein: CASSLGLAGGEQYF
V gene: TRBV18; J gene: TRBJ2-7; D gene: TRBD1; clone size: .; CDR3 length: 16; CDR3 DNA: TGTGCCAGCTCAACTCCAAACGGACAGGGGGCCTGGGAGCAGTACTTC; CDR3 protein: CASSTPNGQGAWEQYF
V gene: TRBV29-1; J gene: TRBJ2-7; D gene: .; clone size: .; CDR3 length: 13; CDR3 DNA: TGCAGCGTCCGCATAGGGATAGCCTACGAGCAGTACTTC; CDR3 protein: CSVRIGIAYEQYF
V gene: TRBV28; J gene: TRBJ1-2; D gene: TRBD1; clone size: once; CDR3 length: 12; CDR3 DNA: TGTGCCAGCAGTTTATACAGGGGTGGCTACACCTTC; CDR3 protein: CASSLYRGGYTF
V gene: TRBV5-1; J gene: TRBJ1-6; D gene: .; clone size: .; CDR3 length: 13; CDR3 DNA: TGCGCCAGCAGCTTGGCTGGGGGTTCACCCCTCCACTTT; CDR3 protein: CASSLAGGSPLHF
V gene: TRBV19; J gene: TRBJ2-3; D gene: .; clone size: .; CDR3 length: 16; CDR3 DNA: TGTGCCAGTAGTCCGGGCCGAGGGGCCAGCACAGATACGCAGTATTTT; CDR3 protein: CASSPGRGASTDTQYF
V gene: TRBV5-6; J gene: TRBJ2-3; D gene: .; clone size: .; CDR3 length: 11; CDR3 DNA: TGTGCCAGCAGCTTGGGGGAGGGGGAGTATTTT; CDR3 protein: CASSLGEGEYF
V gene: TRBV9; J gene: TRBJ2-1; D gene: .; clone size: .; CDR3 length: 11; CDR3 DNA: TGTGCCAGCAGCGTAGAGAATGAGCAGTTCTTC; CDR3 protein: CASSVENEQFF
V gene: TRBV29-1; J gene: TRBJ2-1; D gene: TRBD1; clone size: .; CDR3 length: 13; CDR3 DNA: TGCAGCGTCAGGACAGGGGGCTTCAATGAGCAGTTCTTC; CDR3 protein: CSVRTGGFNEQFF
V gene: TRBV28; J gene: TRBJ2-7; D gene: .; clone size: .; CDR3 length: 14; CDR3 DNA: TGTGCCAGCAGCTATGCCTCTCCCTCCTACGAGCAGTACTTC; CDR3 protein: CASSYASPSYEQYF
V gene: TRBV6-5; J gene: TRBJ2-3; D gene: .; clone size: .; CDR3 length: 12; CDR3 DNA: TGTGCCAGCAGGAGTCAGGGGGATACGCAGTATTTT; CDR3 protein: CASRSQGDTQYF
V gene: TRBV7-3; J gene: TRBJ2-1; D gene: .; clone size: .; CDR3 length: 15; CDR3 DNA: TGTGCCAGCAGCCCCGGGTCACTCCGCCGGAATGAGCAGTTCTTC; CDR3 protein: CASSPGSLRRNEQFF
V gene: TRBV5-4; J gene: TRBJ1-6; D gene: TRBD1; clone size: .; CDR3 length: 15; CDR3 DNA: TGTGCCAGCAGCTTAGACAGGGGGCTTGGCTCACCCCTCCACTTT; CDR3 protein: CASSLDRGLGSPLHF
V gene: TRBV7-9; J gene: TRBJ2-7; D gene: .; clone size: .; CDR3 length: 11; CDR3 DNA: TGTGCCAGCAGCCCCTCCTACGAGCAGTACTTC; CDR3 protein: CASSPSYEQYF
V gene: TRBV29-1; J gene: TRBJ2-7; D gene: .; clone size: .; CDR3 length: 11; CDR3 DNA: TGCAGCGTTGATTCGCGGGGAGGGCAGTACTTC; CDR3 protein: CSVDSRGGQYF
V gene: TRBV27; J gene: TRBJ2-1; D gene: TRBD1; clone size: .; CDR3 length: 15; CDR3 DNA: TGTGCCAGCAGTCCCCGGGACAGTGTGGGGGATGAGCAGTTCTTC; CDR3 protein: CASSPRDSVGDEQFF
V gene: TRBV7-2; J gene: TRBJ1-5; D gene: .; clone size: once; CDR3 length: 15; CDR3 DNA: TGTGCCAGCAGCCGGGTGGGGGGGTCTTTGCAGCCCCAGCATTTT; CDR3 protein: CASSRVGGSLQPQHF
V gene: TRBV11-3; J gene: TRBJ2-7; D gene: TRBD1; clone size: .; CDR3 length: 14; CDR3 DNA: TGTGCCAGCAGCTCCGGACAGGGGGCGGGGGAGCAGTACTTC; CDR3 protein: CASSSGQGAGEQYF
V gene: TRBV9; J gene: TRBJ2-1; D gene: TRBD2; clone size: .; CDR3 length: 16; CDR3 DNA: TGTGCCAGCAGCGTAGAGCGGGGGGGCTCCTACAATGAGCAGTTCTTC; CDR3 protein: CASSVERGGSYNEQFF
V gene: TRBV7-2; J gene: TRBJ2-5; D gene: TRBD1; clone size: once; CDR3 length: 15; CDR3 DNA: TGTGCCAGCAGCCTAACCGGGACAGTCCAAGAGACCCAGTACTTC; CDR3 protein: CASSLTGTVQETQYF
V gene: TRBV19; J gene: TRBJ1-2; D gene: .; clone size: .; CDR3 length: 13; CDR3 DNA: TGTGCCAGTAGTATAGAACTTGCAGGAGGCTACACCTTC; CDR3 protein: CASSIELAGGYTF
V gene: TRBV11-2; J gene: TRBJ2-7; D gene: TRBD1; clone size: once; CDR3 length: 17; CDR3 DNA: TGTGCCAGCAGCTTAGAGATGGTGCAGGGGGCTTTGGGGGAGCAGTACTTC; CDR3 protein: CASSLEMVQGALGEQYF
V gene: TRBV6-4; J gene: TRBJ1-4; D gene: .; clone size: .; CDR3 length: 13; CDR3 DNA: TGTGCCAGCAGTCGGGACATCGATGAAAAACTGTTTTTT; CDR3 protein: CASSRDIDEKLFF
V gene: TRBV9; J gene: TRBJ2-3; D gene: .; clone size: once; CDR3 length: 15; CDR3 DNA: TGTGCCAGCAGCGTCCTAGCCTCCAACACAGATACGCAGTATTTT; CDR3 protein: CASSVLASNTDTQYF
V gene: TRBV7-8; J gene: TRBJ2-2; D gene: TRBD2; clone size: .; CDR3 length: 16; CDR3 DNA: TGTGCCAGCAGCTTAGCTCCGGGAAGGGAGGGCGGGGAGCTGTTTTTT; CDR3 protein: CASSLAPGREGGELFF
V gene: TRBV30; J gene: TRBJ2-5; D gene: .; clone size: .; CDR3 length: 14; CDR3 DNA: TGTGCCTGGAGCGTCGGGACCCTCCAAGAGACCCAGTACTTC; CDR3 protein: CAWSVGTLQETQYF
V gene: TRBV19; J gene: TRBJ2-2; D gene: .; clone size: .; CDR3 length: 15; CDR3 DNA: TGTGCCAGTAGTCCCGGGTCGGCGAACACCGGGGAGCTGTTTTTT; CDR3 protein: CASSPGSANTGELFF